This T cell receptor beta chain was observed in a study of radiotherapy plus CTLA-4 blockade in lung cancer (dated by TCRdb to the late 2010s). About the full investigation: Objective responses occurred in approximately 19% of enrolled patients, and around 30% achieved disease control.

In this study, focal radiation therapy paired with CTLA-4 blockade (ipilimumab) was tested in patients who had chemo-refractory metastatic non-small-cell lung cancer. Looking up the germline V gene yields CDR1 SGHAT and CDR2 FQNNGV. Spanning cysteine to phenylalanine, the CDR3 consists of 15 amino acids. The retained sequence is limited to the CDR3, 45 bases, with the frame set at the first base. V gives up 0 bases and J gives up 4 bases, and the segment between their germline ends measures 10 bases. With regard to this clone: Its antigen remains unidentified. Base quality data are lacking; no much larger clone is found one base away.

Libraries were made using the immunoSEQ multiplex PCR assay. Sourced from immuneACCESS, this table was stored by TCRdb with only in-frame sequences that have V and J called. A share of the clones is absent; for the studies checked, an unresolved V gene accounts for under half, and the remainder has no known explanation. Here the sample has approximately 85,000 clones; around 85% occur a single time. The ten largest clonotypes hold 2% to 2.5% of the sample. Overall study results and their limits: After treatment with radiotherapy and ipilimumab, TCR clones that came from tumors expanded in the peripheral blood. The strongest predictors of response were reported to be early dynamic shifts in blood T cell clones along with a rise in serum interferon-beta following radiation.

The sequence joins TRBV11-2 to TRBJ1-5; the D gene is perhaps TRBD1, on 6 matching bases. The sequencing here drew on peripheral blood, taken from a patient treated with radiotherapy plus ipilimumab. The receptor was isolated from a human donor with non-small cell lung cancer who had a partial response to radiotherapy plus ipilimumab. In nucleotide form, the sequence is TGTGCCAGCAGCTTAGAGGACAGTTTAAATCAGCCCCAGCATTTT. It encodes CASSLEDSLNQPQHF.